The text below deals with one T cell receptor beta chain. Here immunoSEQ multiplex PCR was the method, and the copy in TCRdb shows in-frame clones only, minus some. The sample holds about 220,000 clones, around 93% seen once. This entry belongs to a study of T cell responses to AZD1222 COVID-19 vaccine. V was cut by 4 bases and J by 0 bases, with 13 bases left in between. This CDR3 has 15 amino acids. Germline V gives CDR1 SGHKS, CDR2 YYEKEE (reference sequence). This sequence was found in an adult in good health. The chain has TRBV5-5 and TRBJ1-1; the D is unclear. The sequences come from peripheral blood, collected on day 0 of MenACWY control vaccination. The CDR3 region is CASSRIADMNTEAFF. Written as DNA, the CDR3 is TGTGCCAGCAGCCGAATTGCAGACATGAACACTGAAGCTTTCTTT. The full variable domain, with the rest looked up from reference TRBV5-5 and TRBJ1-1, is DAGVTQSPTHLIKTRGQQVTLRCSPISGHKSVSWYQQVLGQGPQFIFQYYEKEERGRGNFPDRFSARQFPNYSSELNVNALLLGDSALYLCASSRIADMNTEAFFGQGTRLTVV.